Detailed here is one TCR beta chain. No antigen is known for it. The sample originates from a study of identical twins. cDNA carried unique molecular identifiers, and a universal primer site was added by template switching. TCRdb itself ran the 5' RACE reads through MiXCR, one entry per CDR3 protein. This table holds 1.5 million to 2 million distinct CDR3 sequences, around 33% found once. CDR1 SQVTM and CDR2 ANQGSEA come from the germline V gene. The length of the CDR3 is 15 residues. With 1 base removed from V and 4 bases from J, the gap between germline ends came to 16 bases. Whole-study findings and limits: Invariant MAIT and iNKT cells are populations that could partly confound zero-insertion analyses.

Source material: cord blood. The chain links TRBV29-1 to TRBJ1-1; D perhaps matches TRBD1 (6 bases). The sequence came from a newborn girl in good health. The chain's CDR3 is CSVEGGGRSGTEAFF. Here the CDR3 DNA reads TGCAGCGTTGAAGGCGGGGGGCGGTCGGGCACTGAAGCTTTCTTT.